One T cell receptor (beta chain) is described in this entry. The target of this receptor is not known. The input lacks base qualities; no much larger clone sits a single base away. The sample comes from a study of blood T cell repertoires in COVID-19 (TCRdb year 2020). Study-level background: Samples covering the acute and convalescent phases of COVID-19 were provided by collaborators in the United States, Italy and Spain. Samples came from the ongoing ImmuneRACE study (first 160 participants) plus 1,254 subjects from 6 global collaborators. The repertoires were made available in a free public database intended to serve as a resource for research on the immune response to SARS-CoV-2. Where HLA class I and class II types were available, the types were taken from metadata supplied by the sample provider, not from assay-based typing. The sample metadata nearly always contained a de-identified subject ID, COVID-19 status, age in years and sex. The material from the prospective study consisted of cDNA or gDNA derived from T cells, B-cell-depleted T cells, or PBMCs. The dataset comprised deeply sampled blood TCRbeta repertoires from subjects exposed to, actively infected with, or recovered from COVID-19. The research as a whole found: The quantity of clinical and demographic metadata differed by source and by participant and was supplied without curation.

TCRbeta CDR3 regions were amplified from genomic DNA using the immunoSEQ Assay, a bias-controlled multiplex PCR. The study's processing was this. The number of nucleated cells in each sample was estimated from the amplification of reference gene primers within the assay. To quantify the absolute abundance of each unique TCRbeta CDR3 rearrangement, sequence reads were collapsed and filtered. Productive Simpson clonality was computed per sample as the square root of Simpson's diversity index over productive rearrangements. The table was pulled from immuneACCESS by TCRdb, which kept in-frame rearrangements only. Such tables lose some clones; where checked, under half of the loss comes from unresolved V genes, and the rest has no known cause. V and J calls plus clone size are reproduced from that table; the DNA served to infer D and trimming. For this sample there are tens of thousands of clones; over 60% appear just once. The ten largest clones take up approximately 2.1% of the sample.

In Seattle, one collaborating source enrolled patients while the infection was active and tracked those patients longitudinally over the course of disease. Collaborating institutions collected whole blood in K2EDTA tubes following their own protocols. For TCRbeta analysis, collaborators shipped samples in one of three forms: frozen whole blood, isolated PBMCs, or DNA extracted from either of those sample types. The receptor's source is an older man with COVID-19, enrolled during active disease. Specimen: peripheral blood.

The sequenced DNA: TGTGCCTGGAGTAGTTCAGGGGGTGGAAACACCATATATTTT. Its protein is CAWSSSGGGNTIYF. The chain was built from TRBV30 and TRBJ1-3, with 7 bases matching TRBD1. From the cysteine up to the phenylalanine, the CDR3 has a length of 14 residues. The read is trimmed to its CDR3 DNA, 42 bases read in frame from base 1. V is trimmed back by 2 bases and J by 3 bases, and the junction contains 4 bases that no gene match accounts for. CDR1 and CDR2 are drawn from the germline V gene (reference sequence): GTSNPN, SVGIG.